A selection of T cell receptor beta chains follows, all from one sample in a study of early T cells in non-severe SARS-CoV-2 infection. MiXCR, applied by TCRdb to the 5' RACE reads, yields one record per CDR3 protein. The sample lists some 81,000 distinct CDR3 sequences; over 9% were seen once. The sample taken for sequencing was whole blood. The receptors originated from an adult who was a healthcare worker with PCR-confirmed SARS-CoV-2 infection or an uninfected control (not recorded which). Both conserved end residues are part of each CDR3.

CASSMDPPVDTQYF	TRBV19	TRBJ2-3
CASSPGLAVPYEQYF	TRBV9	TRBJ2-7
CSGWDSFTDTQYF	TRBV20-1	TRBJ2-3
CASSFSAGAKEQYF	TRBV7-9	TRBJ2-7
CSVTLAGANQPQHF	TRBV29-1	TRBJ1-5
CASGGGAPYGYTF	TRBV10-2	TRBJ1-2
CSAMIAGGPAGQFF	TRBV20-1	TRBJ2-1
CASSFGTAQETQYF	TRBV12-3/TRBV12-4	TRBJ2-5
CASSPRPELANTGELFF	TRBV11-2	TRBJ2-2
CASSQRLGSGSPDTQYF	TRBV3-1	TRBJ2-3
CSVKWTGGEAFF	TRBV29-1	TRBJ1-1
CSARGTSGRAQFIYEQYF	TRBV20-1	TRBJ2-7
CASSEALGGIDEQYF	TRBV2	TRBJ2-7
CASSLEPNSEQFF	TRBV11-2	TRBJ2-1
CASSLATGGTNEKLFF	TRBV12-3/TRBV12-4	TRBJ1-4